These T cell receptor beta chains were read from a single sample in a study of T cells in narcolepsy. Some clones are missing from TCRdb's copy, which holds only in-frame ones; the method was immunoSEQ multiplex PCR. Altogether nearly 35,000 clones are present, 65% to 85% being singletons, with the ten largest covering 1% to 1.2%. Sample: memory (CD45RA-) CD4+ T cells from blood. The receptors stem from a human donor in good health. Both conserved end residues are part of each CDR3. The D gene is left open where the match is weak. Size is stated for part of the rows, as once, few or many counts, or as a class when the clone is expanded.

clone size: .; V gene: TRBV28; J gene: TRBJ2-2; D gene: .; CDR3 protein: CASSLMAQGWGSYTGELFF; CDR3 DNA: TGTGCCAGCAGTTTAATGGCCCAGGGCTGGGGGAGTTACACCGGGGAGCTGTTTTTT
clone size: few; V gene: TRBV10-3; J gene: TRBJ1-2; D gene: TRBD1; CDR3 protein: CAILPAGTGHYGYTF; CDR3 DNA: TGTGCCATTCTTCCCGCCGGGACAGGGCACTATGGCTACACCTTC
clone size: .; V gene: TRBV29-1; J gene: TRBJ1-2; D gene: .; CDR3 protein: CSDGGLAPDGYTF; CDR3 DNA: TGCAGCGATGGGGGGTTGGCCCCTGATGGCTACACCTTC
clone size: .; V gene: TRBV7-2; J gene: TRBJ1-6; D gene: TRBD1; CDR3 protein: CASSTTGTGKSPLHF; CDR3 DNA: TGTGCCAGCAGCACGACCGGGACAGGCAAATCACCCCTCCACTTT
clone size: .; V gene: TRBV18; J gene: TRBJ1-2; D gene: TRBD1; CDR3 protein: CASSPSAPGTANYGYTF; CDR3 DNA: TGTGCCAGCTCACCGTCCGCGCCCGGGACAGCTAACTATGGCTACACCTTC
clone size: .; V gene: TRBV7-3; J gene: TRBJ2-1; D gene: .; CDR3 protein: CASSLVLNPNEQFF; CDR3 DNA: TGTGCCAGCAGCTTAGTCCTTAACCCCAATGAGCAGTTCTTC
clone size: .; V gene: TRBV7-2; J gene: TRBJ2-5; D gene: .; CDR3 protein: CASSLVLGTQYF; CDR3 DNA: TGTGCCAGCAGCTTAGTGCTCGGGACCCAGTACTTC
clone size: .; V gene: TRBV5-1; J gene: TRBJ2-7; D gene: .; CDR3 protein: CASSLAGAHEQYF; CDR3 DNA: TGCGCCAGCAGCTTGGCCGGGGCCCACGAGCAGTACTTC
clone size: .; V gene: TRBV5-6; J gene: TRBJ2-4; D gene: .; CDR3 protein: CASSLGRVKNIQYF; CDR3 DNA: TGTGCCAGCAGCTTGGGCAGGGTTAAAAACATTCAGTACTTC
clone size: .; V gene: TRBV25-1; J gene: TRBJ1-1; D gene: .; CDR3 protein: CASSEYDRGVYTEAFF; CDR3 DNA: TGTGCCAGCAGTGAATATGATAGGGGGGTTTACACTGAAGCTTTCTTT
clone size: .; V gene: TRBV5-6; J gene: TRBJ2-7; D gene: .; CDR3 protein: CASSLGDRYQIGQYF; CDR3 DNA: TGTGCCAGCAGCTTGGGGGACCGCTATCAGATCGGGCAGTACTTC
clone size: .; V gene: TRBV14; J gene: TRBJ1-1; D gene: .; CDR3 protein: CASSLQDWRGEAFF; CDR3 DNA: TGTGCCAGCAGCCTACAGGACTGGCGAGGAGAAGCTTTCTTT
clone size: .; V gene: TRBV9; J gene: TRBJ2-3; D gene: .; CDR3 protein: CASSVANSLGDTQYF; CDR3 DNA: TGTGCCAGCAGCGTAGCAAACAGCCTGGGTGATACGCAGTATTTT
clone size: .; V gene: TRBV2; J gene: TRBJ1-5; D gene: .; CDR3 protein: CASRSGQPNQPQHF; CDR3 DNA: TGTGCCAGCAGATCAGGACAGCCTAATCAGCCCCAGCATTTT
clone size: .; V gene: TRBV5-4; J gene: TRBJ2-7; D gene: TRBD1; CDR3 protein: CASSSRNRGRYEQYF; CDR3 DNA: TGTGCCAGCAGCTCTAGAAACAGGGGCCGCTACGAGCAGTACTTC
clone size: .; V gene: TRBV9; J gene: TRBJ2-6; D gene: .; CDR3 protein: CASSVQGVGANVLTF; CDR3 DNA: TGTGCCAGCAGCGTACAAGGAGTTGGGGCCAACGTCCTGACTTTC
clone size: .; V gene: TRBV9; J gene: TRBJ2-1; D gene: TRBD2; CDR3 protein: CASSPGTSAYNEQFF; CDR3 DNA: TGTGCCAGCAGCCCCGGGACTAGCGCATACAATGAGCAGTTCTTC
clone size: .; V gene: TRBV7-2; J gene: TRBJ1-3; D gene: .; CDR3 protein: CASSSRRQTSGNTIYF; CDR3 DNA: TGTGCCAGCAGCTCAAGGCGTCAGACCTCTGGAAACACCATATATTTT
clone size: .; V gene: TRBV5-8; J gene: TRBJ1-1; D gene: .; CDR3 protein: CASSLATLPANAEAFF; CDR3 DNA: TGTGCCAGCAGCTTGGCCACCCTACCTGCCAACGCTGAAGCTTTCTTT
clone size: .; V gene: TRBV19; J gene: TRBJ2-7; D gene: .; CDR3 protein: CASSRTGAYEQYF; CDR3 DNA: TGTGCCAGTAGTCGGACGGGAGCCTACGAGCAGTACTTC
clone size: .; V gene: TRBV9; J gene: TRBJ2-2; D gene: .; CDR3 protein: CASSVSGANTGELFF; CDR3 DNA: TGTGCCAGCAGCGTTTCGGGGGCAAACACCGGGGAGCTGTTTTTT
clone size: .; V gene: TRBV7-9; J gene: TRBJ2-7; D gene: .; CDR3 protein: CASSREQGLGSYEQYF; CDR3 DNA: TGTGCCAGCAGCCGAGAGCAGGGTCTCGGCTCCTACGAGCAGTACTTC
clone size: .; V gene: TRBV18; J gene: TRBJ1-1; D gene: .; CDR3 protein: CASSPQGWNTEAFF; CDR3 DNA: TGTGCCAGCTCACCACAGGGATGGAACACTGAAGCTTTCTTT
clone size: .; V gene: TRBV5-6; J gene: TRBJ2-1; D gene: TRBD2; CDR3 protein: CASSPGTSSYNEQFF; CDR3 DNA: TGTGCCAGCAGCCCCGGGACTAGCTCCTACAATGAGCAGTTCTTC
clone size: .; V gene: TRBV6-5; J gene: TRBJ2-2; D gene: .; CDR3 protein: CASSYWRTETGELFF; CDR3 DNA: TGTGCCAGCAGTTACTGGAGGACCGAGACCGGGGAGCTGTTTTTT
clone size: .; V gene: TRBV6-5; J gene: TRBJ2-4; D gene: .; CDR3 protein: CASSFGAPAKNIQYF; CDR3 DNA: TGTGCCAGCAGTTTCGGGGCGCCGGCCAAAAACATTCAGTACTTC
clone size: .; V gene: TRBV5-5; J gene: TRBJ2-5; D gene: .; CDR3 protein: CASSLGRAQETQYF; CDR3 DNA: TGTGCCAGCAGCTTGGGCAGGGCCCAAGAGACCCAGTACTTC
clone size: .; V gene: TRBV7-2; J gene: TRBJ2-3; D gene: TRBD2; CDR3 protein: CASSSTRTSGITDTQYF; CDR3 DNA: TGTGCCAGCAGCTCGACCCGGACTAGCGGGATCACAGATACGCAGTATTTT
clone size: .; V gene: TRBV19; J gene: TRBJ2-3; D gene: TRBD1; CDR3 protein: CASRGRPGQGTDTQYF; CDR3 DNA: TGTGCCAGTAGGGGGCGACCGGGACAGGGTACAGATACGCAGTATTTT
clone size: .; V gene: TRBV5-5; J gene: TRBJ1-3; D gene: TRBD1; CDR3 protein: CASSYRDSISSGNTIYF; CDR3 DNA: TGTGCCAGCAGCTACAGGGACAGCATTAGCTCTGGAAACACCATATATTTT
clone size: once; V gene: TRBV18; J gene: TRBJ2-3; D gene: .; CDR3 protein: CAERAPSTDTQYF; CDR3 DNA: TGTGCCGAGCGGGCGCCTAGCACAGATACGCAGTATTTT
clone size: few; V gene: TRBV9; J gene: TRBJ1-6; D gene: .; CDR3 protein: CASSVVVDNSPLHF; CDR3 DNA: TGTGCCAGCAGCGTTGTGGTGGATAATTCACCCCTCCACTTT
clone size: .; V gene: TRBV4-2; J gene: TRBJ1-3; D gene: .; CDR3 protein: CASSQGVTQIYSGNTIYF; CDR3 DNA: TGTGCCAGCAGCCAGGGGGTGACTCAAATTTACTCTGGAAACACCATATATTTT
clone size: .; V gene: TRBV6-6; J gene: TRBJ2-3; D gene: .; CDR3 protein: CASGEGGGGTQYF; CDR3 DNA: TGTGCCAGCGGTGAGGGGGGAGGAGGTACGCAGTATTTT
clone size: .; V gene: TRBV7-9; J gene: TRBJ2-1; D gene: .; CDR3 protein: CASSLVGPSSYNEQFF; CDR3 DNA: TGTGCCAGCAGCTTAGTCGGGCCTAGCTCCTACAATGAGCAGTTCTTC
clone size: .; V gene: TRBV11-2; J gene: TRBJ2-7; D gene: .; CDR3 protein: CASSLVRGANSYEQYF; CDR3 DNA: TGCGCCAGCAGCTTAGTGAGAGGAGCCAATTCCTACGAGCAGTACTTC
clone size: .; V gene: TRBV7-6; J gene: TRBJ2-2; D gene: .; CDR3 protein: CASSPTATSTGELFF; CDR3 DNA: TGTGCCAGCAGCCCCACCGCGACAAGCACCGGGGAGCTGTTTTTT
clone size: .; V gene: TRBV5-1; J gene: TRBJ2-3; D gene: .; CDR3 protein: CASSLVSDTDTQYF; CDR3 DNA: TGCGCCAGCAGCTTGGTCAGTGACACAGATACGCAGTATTTT
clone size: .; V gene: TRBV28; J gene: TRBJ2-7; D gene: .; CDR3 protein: CATSTGTKPYEQYF; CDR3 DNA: TGTGCCACCTCTACCGGGACAAAGCCCTACGAGCAGTACTTC
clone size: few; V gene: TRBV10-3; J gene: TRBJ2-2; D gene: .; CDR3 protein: CAISERGGVNTGELFF; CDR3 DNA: TGTGCCATCAGTGAGAGAGGGGGGGTGAACACCGGGGAGCTGTTTTTT
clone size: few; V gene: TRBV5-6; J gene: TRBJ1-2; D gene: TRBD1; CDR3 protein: CASSVGQGGGYTF; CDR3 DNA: TGTGCCAGCAGCGTAGGACAGGGGGGAGGCTACACCTTC
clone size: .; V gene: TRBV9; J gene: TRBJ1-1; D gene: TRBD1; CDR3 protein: CASSVEAAAAGGTEAFF; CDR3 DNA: TGTGCCAGCAGCGTAGAGGCGGCGGCGGCAGGGGGCACTGAAGCTTTCTTT
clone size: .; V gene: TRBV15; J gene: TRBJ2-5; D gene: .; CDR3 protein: CATSSGGVVGGETQYF; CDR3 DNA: TGTGCCACCAGCTCCGGAGGGGTAGTGGGCGGGGAGACCCAGTACTTC
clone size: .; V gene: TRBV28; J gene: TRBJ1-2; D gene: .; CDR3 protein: CASRSGPGYTF; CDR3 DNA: TGTGCCAGCAGATCCGGGCCCGGCTACACCTTC
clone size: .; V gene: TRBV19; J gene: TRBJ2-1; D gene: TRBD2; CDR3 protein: CASSITTSGRTNEQFF; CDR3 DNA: TGTGCCAGTAGTATAACGACTAGCGGGAGGACGAATGAGCAGTTCTTC
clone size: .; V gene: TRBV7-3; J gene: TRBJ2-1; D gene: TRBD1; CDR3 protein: CASSLDRTYNEQFF; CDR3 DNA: TGTGCCAGCAGCTTGGACAGGACCTACAATGAGCAGTTCTTC
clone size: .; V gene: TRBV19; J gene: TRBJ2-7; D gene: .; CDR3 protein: CASSIGTAHYEQYF; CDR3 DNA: TGTGCCAGTAGTATAGGGACAGCGCACTACGAGCAGTACTTC
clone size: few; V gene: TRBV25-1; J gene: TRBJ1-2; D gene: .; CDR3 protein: CASVQAGKDYGYTF; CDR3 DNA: TGTGCCAGCGTCCAAGCGGGGAAGGACTATGGCTACACCTTC
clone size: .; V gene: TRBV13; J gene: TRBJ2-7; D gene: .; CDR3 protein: CASSLTSYEQYF; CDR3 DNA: TGTGCCAGCAGCTTAACCTCCTACGAGCAGTACTTC
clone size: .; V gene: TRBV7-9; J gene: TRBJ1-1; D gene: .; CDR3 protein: CASSLGQSNTEAFF; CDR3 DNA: TGTGCCAGCAGCTTAGGACAGTCAAACACTGAAGCTTTCTTT